This is a list of T cell receptor beta chains from one sample in a study of Graves' ophthalmopathy and Graves' hyperthyroidism. TCRdb analysed the multiplex PCR reads with MiXCR anew, one entry per CDR3 protein. Here the sample spans 650,000 to 900,000 distinct CDR3 sequences, 40% being singletons. The sample taken for sequencing was peripheral blood. These receptors were obtained from an adult man with Graves' ophthalmopathy. Both conserved end residues are part of each CDR3. D genes are given only for firm matches. Size tells how often a clone was seen (once, few, many) or the class of an expanded clone, and some rows leave it out.

15	.	TRBV5-1	TRBJ1-6	TRBD1	CASSLLTGTVSPLHF	TGCGCCAGCAGCTTGCTGACAGGGACGGTCTCACCCCTCCACTTT
14	.	TRBV20-1	TRBJ2-1	.	CSARVARYGDEQFF	TGCAGTGCTAGAGTGGCCAGGTACGGGGACGAGCAGTTCTTC
15	.	TRBV7-9	TRBJ1-2	.	CASRLTVNRAYGYTF	TGTGCCAGCAGACTGACAGTCAACCGCGCTTATGGCTACACCTTC
13	many	TRBV29-1	TRBJ1-1	TRBD1	CSVLGQGNTEAFF	TGCAGCGTTCTTGGACAGGGTAACACTGAAGCTTTCTTT
13	.	TRBV15	TRBJ1-2	.	CATSRDLGGDYTF	TGTGCCACCAGCAGAGATTTGGGGGGTGACTACACCTTC
16	.	TRBV20-1	TRBJ2-7	TRBD2	CSARNRQTSGNYEQHF	TGCAGTGCTAGAAATCGTCAGACTAGCGGAAACTACGAGCAGCACTTC
13	many	TRBV29-1	TRBJ1-2	.	CSVESGFNYGYTF	TGCAGCGTTGAATCGGGGTTTAACTATGGCTACACCTTC
14	.	TRBV7-9	TRBJ2-7	.	CASSQDHGRAEQYF	TGTGCCAGCAGCCAAGATCACGGAAGGGCCGAGCAGTACTTC
14	.	TRBV27	TRBJ2-5	TRBD1	CASNPGQGPETQYF	TGTGCCAGCAACCCGGGACAGGGCCCAGAGACCCAGTACTTC
14	.	TRBV27	TRBJ1-4	TRBD1	CASSLLGGREKLFF	TGTGCCAGCAGTTTACTAGGGGGCCGAGAAAAACTGTTTTTT
16	.	TRBV5-1	TRBJ1-1	TRBD1	CASSLVITGGYTEAFF	TGCGCCAGCAGCTTGGTCATTACAGGGGGTTACACTGAAGCTTTCTTT
16	.	TRBV11-2	TRBJ2-2	TRBD1	CASSSGTGFDTGELFF	TGTGCCAGCAGCTCCGGGACAGGGTTTGACACCGGGGAGCTGTTTTTT
16	.	TRBV25-1	TRBJ2-2	TRBD2	CASSGGLAGNTGELFF	TGTGCCAGCAGTGGGGGACTAGCGGGGAACACCGGGGAGCTGTTTTTT
15	.	TRBV4-2	TRBJ1-3	.	CASSQEAGSGNTIYF	TGTGCCAGCAGCCAAGAGGCAGGGTCCGGAAACACCATATATTTT
14	.	TRBV15	TRBJ1-3	TRBD1	CATSRDRDSNTIYF	TGTGCCACCAGCAGAGATCGGGACAGCAACACCATATATTTT
13	.	TRBV7-2	TRBJ2-5	.	CAWSRTLQETQYF	TGTGCCTGGAGTCGGACACTTCAAGAGACCCAGTACTTC
15	.	TRBV5-5	TRBJ1-2	.	CASSLTGQSNYGYTF	TGTGCCAGCAGCTTGACAGGGCAGTCTAACTATGGCTACACCTTC